This T cell receptor beta chain was captured in a study of blood T cell repertoires in COVID-19. Looking at the study overall: T cells, B-cell-depleted T cells, or PBMCs supplied cDNA or gDNA.

Trimming took off 4 bases at V and 0 bases at J, with 13 bases between the two ends. CDR3 length: 15 residues. Germline V CDR1 and CDR2: SGHNT, YYREEE (reference sequence). Per the original data handling: Estimation of nucleated cell counts was performed using reference gene primer amplification. Libraries were prepared by immunoSEQ multiplex PCR; TCRdb keeps only in-frame clonotypes and omits some of them. That table furnishes V, J and clone size, whereas the DNA furnished D and trimming. The sample lists some 400,000 clones; about 87% were seen once. The J gene is TRBJ1-1, the V gene TRBV5-4; D is ambiguous. What was sequenced was peripheral blood. This sequence was found in a human donor in a cohort sampled during active COVID-19. Here the CDR3 DNA reads TGTGCCAGCAGCAGGAGCAGAACACTGAACACTGAAGCTTTCTTT. Translated, it gives CASSRSRTLNTEAFF.